Below are 4 T cell receptor beta chains sequenced from a single sample in a study of blood T cell repertoires in COVID-19 (TCRdb year 2020). Receptor libraries were prepared by the immunoSEQ multiplex PCR assay. TCRdb's version of the immuneACCESS table is confined to in-frame rearrangements and falls short of the full clone set. An unresolved V gene accounts for under half of the shortfall where checked; the remainder is of unknown origin. This sample is represented by 360,000 or so clones; 80% to 85% of them were singletons. The ten most abundant clones make up approximately 5% of the sample. Sequencing input: PBMCs or T cells enriched from blood (not recorded which). These receptors were collected from a woman in her forties or fifties who had recovered from COVID-19.

This chain connects TRBV7-3 to TRBJ1-2; TRBD1 might be the D (5 bases). The ends were cut back, 0 bases at V and 5 bases at J, with 16 bases in the middle. From germline, CDR1 is SGHTA and CDR2 FQGTGA. The CDR3 length is 16 residues. CDR3 coding DNA: TGTGCCAGCAGCTTAACGCCGGGGGAGGGGAGGTATGGCTACACCTTC. Translating gives CASSLTPGEGRYGYTF.

The V call is TRBV10-2, the J call TRBJ2-1; 13 bases align to TRBD2. The J segment lost 9 bases and the V segment lost 6 bases, leaving 8 bases of the junction unmatched. Looked up from germline, CDR1 is WSHSY and CDR2 is SAAADI. This CDR3 region has 15 residues. Here the CDR3 DNA reads TGCGCCAGCAGCCACCCCGGGACTAGCGGGACTGAGCAGTTCTTC. This encodes CASSHPGTSGTEQFF.

The genes are TRBV30 and TRBJ1-6, with D perhaps TRBD1 (5 bases). Germline-derived CDR1 and CDR2 are GTSNPN and SVGIG (reference sequence). CDR3 length: 11 amino acids. Trimming cost V 1 base and J 10 bases, with 5 bases left between them. The CDR3, as DNA: TGTGCCTGGAGTGAGGGGTCACCCCTCCACTTT. This sequence encodes CAWSEGSPLHF.

The chain carries TRBV4-1 and TRBJ1-4; D perhaps matches TRBD1 (5 bases). This CDR3 has 16 residues. The germline gives CDR1 MGHRA, CDR2 YSYEKL. Between the trimmed V and J ends, which lost 0 bases and 8 bases, there was a span of 16 bases. CDR3 DNA sequence: TGCGCCAGCAGCCAAGAAATTCAGGGTGCGGGGGAAAAACTGTTTTTT. This encodes CASSQEIQGAGEKLFF.